This T cell receptor (beta chain) was sequenced in a study of post-analysis software for immune sequencing data. Study at large: There were relapsing-remitting, secondary progressive and progressive-relapsing multiple sclerosis among the disease courses included. General study points: Versus controls, multiple sclerosis patients showed significantly lower diversity (normalized Chao1). When the samples were clustered directly with F measure, those that had been prepared in the same batch showed strong co-clustering. Roughly 5 TRBV segments were significantly more frequent in patients than in controls. TRBV5-6, TRBV5-1 and TRBV20-1 were among these segments.

In regard to this clonotype: Its antigen is as yet unknown.

Germline V gene sequence: CDR1 MGHDK, CDR2 SYGVNS. This CDR3 spans 15 amino acids. The V and J ends lost 3 bases and 15 bases, in that order; junction bases with no gene match: 14. cDNA libraries of TCR beta carried unique molecular identifiers. Starting from roughly 1 to 10 million T cells, the study yielded about 540,000 cDNA molecules. Each CDR3 protein gets one entry after TCRdb re-called the PCR reads with MiXCR. The sample has 650,000 to 850,000 distinct CDR3 sequences, approximately 44% seen once. This TCR derives from a girl aged 10-17 years with multiple sclerosis. V is TRBV25-1 and J is TRBJ2-1; 10 nucleotides line up with TRBD2. Material: blood. The CDR3 protein is CASSDAGTSVQVWFF. CDR3 nucleotide sequence: TGTGCCAGCAGTGATGCCGGGACTAGCGTTCAGGTGTGGTTCTTC. Variable domain in full (rest from reference TRBV25-1 and TRBJ2-1): EADIYQTPRYLVIGTGKKITLECSQTMGHDKMYWYQQDPGMELHLIHYSYGVNSTEKGDLSSESTVSRIRTEHFPLTLESARPSHTSQYLCASSDAGTSVQVWFFGPGTRLTVL.